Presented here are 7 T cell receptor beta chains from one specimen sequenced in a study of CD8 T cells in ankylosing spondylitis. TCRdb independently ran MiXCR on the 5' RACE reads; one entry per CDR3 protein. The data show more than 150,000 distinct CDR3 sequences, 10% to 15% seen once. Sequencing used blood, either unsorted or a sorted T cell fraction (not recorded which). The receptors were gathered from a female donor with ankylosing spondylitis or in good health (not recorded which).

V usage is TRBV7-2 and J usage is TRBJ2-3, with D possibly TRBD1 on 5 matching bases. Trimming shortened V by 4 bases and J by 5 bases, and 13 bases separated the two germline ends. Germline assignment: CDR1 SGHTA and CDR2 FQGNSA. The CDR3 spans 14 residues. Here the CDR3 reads CASSYQGVKDTQYF. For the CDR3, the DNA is TGTGCCAGCAGCTATCAGGGCGTAAAAGATACGCAGTATTTT.

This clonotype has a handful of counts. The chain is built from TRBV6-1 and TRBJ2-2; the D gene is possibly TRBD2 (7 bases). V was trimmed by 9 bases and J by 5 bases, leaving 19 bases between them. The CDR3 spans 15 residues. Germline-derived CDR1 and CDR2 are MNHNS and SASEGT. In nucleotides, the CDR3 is TGTGCCAGTCAGACGAGGGGGGGAGGGACCGGGGAGCTGTTTTTT. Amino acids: CASQTRGGGTGELFF.

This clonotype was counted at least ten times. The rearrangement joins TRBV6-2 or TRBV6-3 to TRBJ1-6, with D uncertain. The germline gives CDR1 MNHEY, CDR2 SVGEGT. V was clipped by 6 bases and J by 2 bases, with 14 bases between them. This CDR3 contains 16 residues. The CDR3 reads CASRATDFAYNSPLHF. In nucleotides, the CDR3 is TGTGCCAGCAGGGCGACGGATTTCGCCTATAATTCACCCCTCCACTTT.

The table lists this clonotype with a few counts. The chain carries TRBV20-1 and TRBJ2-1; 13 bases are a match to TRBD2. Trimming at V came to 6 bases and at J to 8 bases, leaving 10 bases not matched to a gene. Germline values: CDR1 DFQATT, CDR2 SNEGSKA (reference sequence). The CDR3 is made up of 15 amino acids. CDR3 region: CSAPRLAGGKDEQFF. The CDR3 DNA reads TGCAGTGCCCCGAGACTAGCGGGAGGCAAGGATGAGCAGTTCTTC.

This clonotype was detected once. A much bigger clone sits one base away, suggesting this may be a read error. The CDR3 loop reads CASSSSSGNTINF. The CDR3 DNA follows: TGTGCCAGCAGCTCAAGCTCTGGAAACACCATAAATTTT. The rearrangement links TRBV7-3 to TRBJ1-3; D is ambiguous. The V gene's germline CDR1 is SGHTA and CDR2 FQGTGA. The CDR3 runs to 13 residues.

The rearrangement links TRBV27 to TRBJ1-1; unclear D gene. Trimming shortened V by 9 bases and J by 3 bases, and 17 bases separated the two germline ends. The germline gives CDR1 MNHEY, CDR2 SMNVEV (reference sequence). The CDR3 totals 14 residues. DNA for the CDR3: TGTGCCAGGAGGATGAGGGTATCGGACACTGAAGCTTTCTTT. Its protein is CARRMRVSDTEAFF.

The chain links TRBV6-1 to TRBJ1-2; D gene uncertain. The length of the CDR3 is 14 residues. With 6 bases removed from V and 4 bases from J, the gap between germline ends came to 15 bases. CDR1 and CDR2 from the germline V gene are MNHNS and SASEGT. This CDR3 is CASSEFGQCYGYTF. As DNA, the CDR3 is TGTGCCAGCAGCGAATTTGGGCAGTGCTATGGCTACACCTTC.